This is a list of T cell receptor beta chains from one sample in a study of blood T cells in healthy people across ages. TCRdb recomputed calls from the 5' RACE reads with MiXCR, one row per CDR3 protein. The profile covers approximately 780,000 distinct CDR3 sequences, with around 24% appearing a single time and roughly 3.1% taken by the ten largest. This sample also appeared in a second study, on T cells of mothers and their children.

Source material: blood. These receptors all stem from a boy younger than 18 in good health. The CDR3 runs from the conserved cysteine through the conserved F or W. Each record gives: J gene, V gene, CDR3 protein.

TRBJ1-1 | TRBV12-3/TRBV12-4 | CASSPVLQGNTEAFF
TRBJ2-7 | TRBV7-9 | CASSLAEPYEQYF
TRBJ2-1 | TRBV25-1 | CASIDPTSGSNEQFF
TRBJ2-3 | TRBV20-1 | CSARDPGGNTDTQYF
TRBJ1-5 | TRBV7-9 | CASSLEHNQPQHF
TRBJ2-5 | TRBV23-1 | CATQETQYF
. | TRBV7-8 | CASSRKLAGGWDEQFF
TRBJ1-1 | TRBV20-1 | CSARAVGAGTEAFF
TRBJ2-1 | TRBV12-3/TRBV12-4 | CASSFVGSEQFF
TRBJ2-7 | TRBV4-1 | CASSQDWGAGPHYEQYF
. | TRBV12-5 | CASGLSLYEQYF
TRBJ1-5 | TRBV20-1 | CSASTNWQPQHF
TRBJ1-1 | TRBV28 | CASSSDRGWLTEAFF
TRBJ1-3 | TRBV5-6 | CASSLRGIPSGNTIYF
TRBJ2-7 | TRBV2 | CASSEGLNYERYF
TRBJ2-4 | TRBV5-1 | CASSAASGGYQAIQYF
. | TRBV12-3/TRBV12-4 | CASTQTSGGHNEQFF
TRBJ1-1 | TRBV19 | CASTLMTGNTEAFF
TRBJ2-2 | TRBV20-1 | CSARDQGTGYTGELFF
TRBJ1-6 | TRBV12-3/TRBV12-4 | CASSFLHRGNSPLHF
TRBJ2-7 | TRBV18 | CASLDDEQGGEQYF
TRBJ2-7 | TRBV5-1 | CASSSGTAIDEQYF
TRBJ1-1 | TRBV20-1 | CSAFNMRKADNTEAFF
TRBJ1-6 | TRBV9 | CASSAGGHGNSPLHF
TRBJ2-2 | TRBV5-1 | CASSFWQSNTGELFF
TRBJ2-7 | TRBV18 | CASSPPGTPAYEQYF
TRBJ2-7 | TRBV6-1 | CASSEYRGAYEQYF
TRBJ2-3 | TRBV20-1 | CSASPLARDTDTQYF
TRBJ2-5 | TRBV18 | CASSLQGGGQETQYF
TRBJ2-3 | TRBV9 | CASSQTGLAGGSTDTQYF
TRBJ2-7 | TRBV21-1 | CASSRKDPGQHSYEQYF
TRBJ1-3 | TRBV5-1 | CASSLDRASSGNTIYF
TRBJ1-4 | TRBV28 | CASLCGREKLFF
. | TRBV29-1 | CSVPGQPNQETQYF
TRBJ2-4 | TRBV5-1 | CASRGTGTTDNIQYF
TRBJ2-5 | TRBV3-1 | CASSRRGIQETQYF